This TCR beta chain was found in a study of blood T cell repertoires in COVID-19. Recovered status in Cohort 3 required two negative PCRs, clearance, or symptom resolution. The germline V gene has CDR1 MNHEY and CDR2 SMNVEV (reference sequence). The V gene end was trimmed by 5 bases and the J gene end by 4 bases; junction bases not matched to a gene: 3. The CDR3 totals 14 residues. Sequenced by immunoSEQ multiplex PCR; TCRdb stores in-frame clones only, minus some. Among roughly 270,000 clones listed, about 85% were seen once. Material for sequencing was PBMCs or T cells enriched from blood (not recorded which). The rearrangement joins TRBV27 to TRBJ2-7, with 12 bases aligning to TRBD2. The TCR comes from a woman between 50 and 59 years old who had recovered from COVID-19. CDR3 in DNA: TGTGCCAGCAGTAGGACTAGCGGGATTTACGAGCAGTACTTC. This codes for CASSRTSGIYEQYF.